This T cell receptor beta chain is from a study of T cells after yellow fever vaccination. J gave up 0 bases and V 6 bases, and 5 bases lay outside the gene matches. The CDR3 length is 13 residues. CDR1 DFQATT and CDR2 SNEGSKA come from the germline V gene (reference sequence). MiXCR, run by TCRdb on the 5' RACE reads, gives a single entry per CDR3 protein. The data show almost 600,000 distinct CDR3 sequences, about 13% seen once. This clonotype was seen more than once but under ten times. The chain employs TRBV20-1 and TRBJ2-7; 7 nucleotides match TRBD2. Specimen: PBMCs, collected on the day of the yellow fever booster vaccination. The sequence derives from a man aged 25 to 40 who received the YFV17D yellow fever vaccine. DNA of the CDR3: TGCAGTGCCCTAGCGGTACACTCCTACGAGCAGTACTTC. Translated: CSALAVHSYEQYF.